The sequence of this T cell receptor (beta chain) was determined in a study of blood T cell repertoires in COVID-19. Study overall: Both acute and convalescent COVID-19 samples were obtained from the United States, Italy and Spain. PBMCs, B-cell-depleted T cells, or T cells were the source of the cDNA or gDNA that made up the material.

V trimming: 5 bases; J trimming: 7 bases; junction bases outside the gene matches: 12. The CDR3 covers 15 residues. CDR1 is MNHNY, CDR2 SVGAGI, per germline (reference sequence). Per the authors' pipeline: How many nucleated cells were present was estimated from reference gene primer amplification. Here immunoSEQ multiplex PCR was the method, and the copy in TCRdb shows in-frame clones only, minus some. V, J and clone size were drawn from that table, and D and trimming were deduced from the DNA. The sample includes about 91,000 clones, roughly 79% of them seen just once. The clonotype originates from a woman aged 80 or older with acute or convalescent COVID-19. V and J are TRBV6-6 and TRBJ2-3; 7 positions match TRBD1. Sequences were obtained from peripheral blood. The CDR3 spells CASSPGQARPNTQYF. CDR3 bases: TGTGCCAGCAGTCCTGGACAGGCCCGTCCCAATACGCAGTATTTT.